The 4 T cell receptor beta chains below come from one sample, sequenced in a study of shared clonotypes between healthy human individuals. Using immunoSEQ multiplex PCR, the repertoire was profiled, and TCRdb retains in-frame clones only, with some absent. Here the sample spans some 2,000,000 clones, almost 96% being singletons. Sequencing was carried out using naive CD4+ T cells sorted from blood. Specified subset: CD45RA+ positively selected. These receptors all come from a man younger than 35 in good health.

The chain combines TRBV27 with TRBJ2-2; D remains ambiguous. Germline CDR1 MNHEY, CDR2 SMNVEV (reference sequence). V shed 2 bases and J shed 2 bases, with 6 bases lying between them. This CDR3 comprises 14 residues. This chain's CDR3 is CASSLMVNTGELFF. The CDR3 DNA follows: TGTGCCAGCAGTTTAATGGTTAACACCGGGGAGCTGTTTTTT.

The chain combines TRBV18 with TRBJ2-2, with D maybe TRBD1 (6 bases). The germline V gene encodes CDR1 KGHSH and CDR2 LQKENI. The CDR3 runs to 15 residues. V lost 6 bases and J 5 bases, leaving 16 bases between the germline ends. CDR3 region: CASSRTVPPTGELFF. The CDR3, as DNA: TGTGCCAGCTCGCGGACAGTTCCGCCTACCGGGGAGCTGTTTTTT.

The CDR3 reads CAWIGSRSEGGAFF. As DNA, the CDR3 is TGTGCCTGGATAGGTAGTAGGAGTGAGGGGGGGGCTTTCTTT. The genes are TRBV30 and TRBJ1-1; TRBD1 might be the D (6 bases). Germline assignment: CDR1 GTSNPN and CDR2 SVGIG (reference sequence). V gave up 4 bases and J gave up 11 bases, with 23 bases separating them. This CDR3 has 14 amino acids.

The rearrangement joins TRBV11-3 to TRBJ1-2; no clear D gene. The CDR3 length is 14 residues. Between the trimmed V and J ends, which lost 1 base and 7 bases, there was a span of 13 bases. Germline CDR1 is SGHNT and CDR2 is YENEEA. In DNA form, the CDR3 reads TGTGCCAGCAGCTTAGGGCAGTCTAGTTGTGGCTACACCTTC. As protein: CASSLGQSSCGYTF.